This T cell receptor (beta chain) was profiled in a study of Graves' ophthalmopathy and Graves' hyperthyroidism. This clonotype was seen many times. As the template, RNA transcripts were used to amplify TCR beta CDR3 regions. The first-round RT-PCR employed HTBI primers together with the Qiagen OneStep RT-PCR kit. A multiplex PCR was then performed as the second round. A single record per CDR3 protein comes from TCRdb applying MiXCR to the multiplex PCR reads. This table has roughly 480,000 distinct CDR3 sequences, over 13% appearing once. The V end lost 5 bases, the J end lost 8 bases, and 12 bases lay between the germline ends. The CDR3 consists of 12 residues. CDR1 and CDR2 (germline): SGHAT, FQDESV (reference sequence). Sampling under 12 ml of fresh peripheral blood provided the PBMCs.

The chain uses TRBV11-1 and TRBJ1-1; no reliable D call. Sequencing was done on a sample of blood. This receptor was identified in a woman aged 25 to 39 with Graves' ophthalmopathy. Written as DNA, the CDR3 is TGTGCCAGCAGCCGGACGGAGCTCGAAGCTTTCTTT. Protein sequence: CASSRTELEAFF.